The TCR beta chain described here comes from a study of cytomegalovirus exposure and HLA in healthy donors. Whole-study findings and limits: Most TCR sequences were rare, but some public TCRs occurred in many donors.

Primers included in the PCR were 60 Vbeta and 13 Jbeta primers. Here immunoSEQ multiplex PCR was the method, and the copy in TCRdb shows in-frame clones only, minus some. Of about 82,000 clones listed, over 9% are singletons. The CDR3 contains 15 residues. With V trimmed by 3 bases and J by 5 bases, 6 bases remained unmatched. Germline V lookup: CDR1 MNHNS, CDR2 SASEGT. To note about this clone: Its antigen is unknown.

The sample comprised PBMCs. The rearrangement joins TRBV6-1 to TRBJ1-4; TRBD1 matches 7 bases. The clonotype originates from a man aged 60 to 69 in good health and CMV-seropositive. The CDR3 region has the DNA TGTGCCAGCAGTGATGTAAGACAGGGAAATGAAAAACTGTTTTTT. Amino acids: CASSDVRQGNEKLFF.